What follows describes a single T cell receptor beta chain. Its antigen is currently unknown. V was clipped by 5 bases and J by 7 bases; unmatched bases: 16. The CDR3 is made up of 17 amino acids. Germline CDR1 SGHTA, CDR2 FQGNSA. These data come from a study of post-analysis software for immune sequencing data. About the study: Relapsing-remitting, secondary progressive and progressive-relapsing multiple sclerosis were all included among the disease courses. General observations from the study: When the samples were clustered directly with F measure, those that had been prepared in the same batch showed strong co-clustering. Multiple sclerosis patients showed significantly lower normalized Chao1 diversity than controls did. Included in a set of roughly five TRBV segments more frequent in patients than controls were TRBV5-6, TRBV5-1 and TRBV20-1.

cDNA libraries of TCR beta carried unique molecular identifiers. Approximately 500,000 cDNA molecules were obtained from roughly 0.93 to 9.6 million T cells. One entry per CDR3 protein results from TCRdb running MiXCR on the PCR reads. The repertoire holds 820,000 or so distinct CDR3 sequences, approximately 53% seen once, with around 4.5% in the top ten. V is TRBV7-2 and J is TRBJ1-5; 8 nucleotides agree with TRBD1. The sequence derives from a girl aged 10 to 17 with multiple sclerosis. Material: blood. CDR3 protein: CTSSAGSTGVALQPQHF. CDR3 sequence (DNA): TGTACCAGCAGCGCCGGGTCGACAGGGGTCGCCTTGCAGCCCCAGCATTTT.